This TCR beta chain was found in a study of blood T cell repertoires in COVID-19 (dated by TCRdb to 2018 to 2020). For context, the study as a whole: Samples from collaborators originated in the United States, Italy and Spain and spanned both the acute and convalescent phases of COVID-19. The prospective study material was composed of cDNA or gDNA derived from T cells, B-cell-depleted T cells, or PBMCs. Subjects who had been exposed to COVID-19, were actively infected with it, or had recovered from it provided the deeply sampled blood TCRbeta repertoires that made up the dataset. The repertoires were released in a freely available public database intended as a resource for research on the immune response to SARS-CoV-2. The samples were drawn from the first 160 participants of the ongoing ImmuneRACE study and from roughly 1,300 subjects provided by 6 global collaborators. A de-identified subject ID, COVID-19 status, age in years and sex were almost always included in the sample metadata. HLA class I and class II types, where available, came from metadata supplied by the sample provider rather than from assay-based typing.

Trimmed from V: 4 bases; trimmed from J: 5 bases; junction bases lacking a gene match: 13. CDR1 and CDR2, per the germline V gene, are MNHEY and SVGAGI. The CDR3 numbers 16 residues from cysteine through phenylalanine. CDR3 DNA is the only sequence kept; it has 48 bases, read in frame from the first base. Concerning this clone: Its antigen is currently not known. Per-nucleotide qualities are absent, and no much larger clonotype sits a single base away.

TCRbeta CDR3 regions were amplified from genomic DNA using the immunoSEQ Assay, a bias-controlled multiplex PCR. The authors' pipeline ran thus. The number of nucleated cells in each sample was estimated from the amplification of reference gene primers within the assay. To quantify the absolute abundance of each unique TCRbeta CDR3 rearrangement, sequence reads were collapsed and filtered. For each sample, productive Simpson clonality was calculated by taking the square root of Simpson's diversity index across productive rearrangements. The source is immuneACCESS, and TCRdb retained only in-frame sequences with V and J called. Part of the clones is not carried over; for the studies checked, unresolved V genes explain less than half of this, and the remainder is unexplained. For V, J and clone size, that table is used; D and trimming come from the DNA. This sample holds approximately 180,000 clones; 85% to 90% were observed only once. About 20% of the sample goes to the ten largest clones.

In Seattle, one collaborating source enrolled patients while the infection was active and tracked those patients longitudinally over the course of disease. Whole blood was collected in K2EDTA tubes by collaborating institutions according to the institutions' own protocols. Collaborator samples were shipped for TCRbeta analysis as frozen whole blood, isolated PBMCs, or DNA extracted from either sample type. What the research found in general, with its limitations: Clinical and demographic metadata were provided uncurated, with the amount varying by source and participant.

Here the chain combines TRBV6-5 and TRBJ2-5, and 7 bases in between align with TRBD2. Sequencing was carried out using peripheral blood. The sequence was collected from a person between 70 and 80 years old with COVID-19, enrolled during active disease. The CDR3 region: CASSFSRGGAGETQYF. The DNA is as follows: TGTGCCAGCAGTTTCTCCCGCGGGGGAGCCGGGGAGACCCAGTACTTC.